A selection of T cell receptor beta chains follows, all from one sample in a study of blood T cell repertoires in COVID-19. Assay: immunoSEQ multiplex PCR; the TCRdb copy retains only in-frame clones and omits some. Of about 110,000 clones in the sample, around 64% were seen once. Sequencing used peripheral blood. All receptors come from a woman in her forties with acute or convalescent COVID-19. CDR3s include the opening cysteine and the closing phenylalanine or tryptophan. The D gene is left open where the match is weak. Rows give clone size only sometimes, using once, few, many, or a class for an expanded clone.

.,.,TRBJ2-7,TRBV5-1,CASSPNRDTLEQYF,TGCGCCAGCAGCCCAAATCGGGACACGCTCGAGCAGTACTTC
many,TRBD1,TRBJ2-1,TRBV24-1,CATSDPGQESNNEQFF,TGTGCCACCAGTGATCCGGGACAGGAGTCAAACAATGAGCAGTTCTTC
.,.,TRBJ1-5,TRBV6-5,CASNKQTVLNQPQHF,TGTGCCAGCAACAAGCAGACAGTGTTGAATCAGCCCCAGCATTTT
.,TRBD1,TRBJ1-4,TRBV5-1,CASSLGQGAEKLFF,TGCGCCAGCAGCTTGGGGCAGGGGGCTGAAAAACTGTTTTTT
.,TRBD1,TRBJ2-7,TRBV6-5,CATSGDREESYEQYF,TGTGCCACGTCCGGGGACAGGGAGGAATCCTACGAGCAGTACTTC
.,TRBD2,TRBJ2-5,TRBV27,CASSLGPLAGGQETQYF,TGTGCCAGCAGTTTAGGACCTCTTGCGGGGGGGCAAGAGACCCAGTACTTC
few,.,TRBJ2-5,TRBV7-2,CASSLSGRVETQYF,TGTGCCAGCAGCCTCAGCGGGCGGGTGGAGACCCAGTACTTC
.,.,TRBJ1-3,TRBV28,CASSFAGAGNTIYF,TGTGCCAGCAGTTTTGCAGGGGCCGGAAACACCATATATTTT
.,TRBD2,TRBJ2-7,TRBV2,CASIWGLAGEQYF,TGTGCCAGCATCTGGGGTCTAGCGGGGGAGCAGTACTTC
.,TRBD1,TRBJ2-1,TRBV5-4,CASSTDRGNEQFF,TGTGCCAGCAGCACGGACAGGGGCAATGAGCAGTTCTTC
.,TRBD1,TRBJ2-5,TRBV11-2,CASSLAYRDRQETQYF,TGTGCCAGCAGCTTAGCTTATCGGGACAGACAAGAGACCCAGTACTTC
.,.,TRBJ2-3,TRBV7-9,CASSYEQGSDTQYF,TGTGCCAGCAGCTACGAACAGGGCTCAGATACGCAGTATTTT
.,.,TRBJ1-4,TRBV19,CASTDFSAEDNEKLFF,TGTGCCAGTACCGATTTCTCCGCAGAAGATAATGAAAAACTGTTTTTT
.,.,TRBJ1-2,TRBV6-1,CASSEAQGLDYGYTF,TGTGCCAGCAGTGAAGCGCAGGGGCTCGACTATGGCTACACCTTC
once,.,TRBJ1-1,TRBV20-1,CSASPRVF,TGCAGTGCTAGTCCGAGGGTGTTT
.,TRBD1,TRBJ2-5,TRBV3-1/TRBV3-2,CASSRQSTGGGKTQYF,TGTGCCAGCAGCCGGCAATCTACAGGGGGCGGGAAGACCCAGTACTTC
many,.,TRBJ1-6,TRBV28,CASRLGTRNSPLHF,TGTGCCAGCAGACTTGGGACAAGGAATTCACCCCTCCACTTT
.,.,TRBJ1-2,TRBV6-1,CASSEVSATMYTF,TGTGCCAGCAGTGAAGTGTCAGCGACGATGTACACCTTC
.,.,TRBJ1-6,TRBV7-2,CASSSQPGSPLHF,TGTGCCAGCAGCTCCCAACCGGGTTCACCCCTCCACTTT
.,TRBD1,TRBJ1-2,TRBV28,CASRTGVGNYGYTF,TGTGCCAGCAGGACAGGGGTAGGCAACTATGGCTACACCTTC
.,.,TRBJ1-2,TRBV5-5,CASSLGRPNFLNYGYTF,TGTGCCAGCAGCTTGGGCAGGCCGAACTTCCTTAACTATGGCTACACCTTC
.,TRBD1,TRBJ1-2,TRBV2,CASTPDRDYGYTF,TGTGCCAGCACCCCCGACAGGGACTATGGCTACACCTTC
.,.,TRBJ1-5,TRBV6-5,CASSPDRSNQPQHF,TGTGCCAGCAGTCCCGACAGGTCAAATCAGCCCCAGCATTTT
.,TRBD1,TRBJ2-3,TRBV18,CASSPPAGTGGEDTQYF,TGTGCCAGCTCACCCCCCGCCGGGACAGGGGGCGAAGATACGCAGTATTTT
.,.,TRBJ2-5,TRBV5-1,CASSLEVPSGSETQYF,TGCGCCAGCAGCTTGGAAGTCCCGTCGGGAAGCGAGACCCAGTACTTC
few,TRBD1,TRBJ2-3,TRBV19,CASSRQGSTDTQYF,TGTGCCAGTAGTAGACAGGGAAGCACAGATACGCAGTATTTT
.,TRBD1,TRBJ1-1,TRBV18,CASSRERQGTTFF,TGTGCCAGCTCACGCGAGAGACAGGGGACGACTTTCTTT
.,.,TRBJ1-4,TRBV7-9,CASSLGVGENEKLFF,TGTGCCAGCAGCTTGGGAGTTGGTGAAAATGAAAAACTGTTTTTT
.,.,TRBJ1-6,TRBV2,CASSDAAPPSPLHF,TGTGCCAGCAGTGACGCGGCACCACCATCACCCCTCCACTTT
.,.,TRBJ2-3,TRBV5-4,CASSFQGVDTQYF,TGTGCCAGCAGCTTCCAGGGCGTAGATACGCAGTATTTT
many,.,TRBJ1-3,TRBV16,CASSPDTFSGNTIYF,TGTGCCAGCAGCCCGGACACCTTCTCTGGAAACACCATATATTTT
.,.,TRBJ2-7,TRBV6-1,CASSDNRVGEQYF,TGTGCCAGCAGTGACAACAGGGTAGGGGAGCAGTACTTC
.,.,TRBJ2-7,TRBV30,CAWSEDRSHSYEQYF,TGTGCCTGGAGCGAAGACAGGTCCCACTCCTACGAGCAGTACTTC
.,TRBD1,TRBJ1-4,TRBV28,CASRGAGTGEKLFF,TGTGCCAGCAGGGGAGCCGGGACAGGGGAAAAACTGTTTTTT
many,.,TRBJ1-1,TRBV6-5,CASSYVGGTEAFF,TGTGCCAGCAGTTATGTAGGGGGCACTGAAGCTTTCTTT
.,TRBD1,TRBJ2-1,TRBV9,CASSVRTGGFLSYNEQFF,TGTGCCAGCAGCGTTCGGACAGGGGGCTTTCTCTCCTACAATGAGCAGTTCTTC
.,.,TRBJ2-7,TRBV28,CASALSGWGYEQYF,TGTGCCAGCGCCCTGTCAGGGTGGGGCTACGAGCAGTACTTC
.,TRBD1,TRBJ2-7,TRBV28,CASSFQGESSYEQYF,TGTGCCAGCAGTTTCCAGGGGGAGAGCTCCTACGAGCAGTACTTC